The 21 T cell receptor beta chains given below trace back to one sample, sequenced in a study of shared clonotypes between healthy human individuals. This table comes from immunoSEQ multiplex PCR, and its TCRdb copy is limited to in-frame clones, with some not included. The sample holds 470,000 or so clones, around 85% seen once. Specimen: PBMCs. These receptors were collected from a woman in her 40s in good health. Some clones in this sample may be carry-over from other donors' samples.

This clone was seen repeatedly, ten times or more. Other DNA sequences within the sample encode an identical CDR3. The rearrangement uses TRBV28 and TRBJ2-7; D may be TRBD1 or TRBD2 (6 bases each). Trimming shortened V by 3 bases and J by 6 bases, and 12 bases separated the two germline ends. The CDR3 length is 13 residues. Germline CDR1 MDHEN, CDR2 SYDVKM. The CDR3 nucleotides read TGTGCCAGCAGTTTTTGGGGGGCTGGCGAGCAGTACTTC. Protein product: CASSFWGAGEQYF.

J is TRBJ2-5 and V is TRBV7-6; 16 bases fit TRBD2. Germline-derived CDR1 and CDR2 are SGHVS and FNYEAQ. The V and J ends lost 4 bases and 0 bases, in that order; junction bases with no gene match: 8. This CDR3 has 19 residues. CDR3 region: CASSSPGLAGGRYQETQYF. The CDR3 region has the DNA TGTGCCAGCAGCTCACCGGGACTAGCGGGAGGGAGGTACCAAGAGACCCAGTACTTC.

V and J are TRBV30 and TRBJ1-2; D is ambiguous. The CDR3 loop spans 13 amino acids. V was trimmed by 1 base and J by 3 bases, leaving 9 bases between them. Germline V gene data show CDR1 as GTSNPN and CDR2 as SVGIG (reference sequence). CDR3 loop: CAWSGGSDYGYTF. The CDR3 DNA follows: TGTGCCTGGAGTGGCGGCAGCGACTATGGCTACACCTTC.

V gene TRBV30 combines with J gene TRBJ1-5, with 8 nucleotides matching TRBD1. Germline V gives CDR1 GTSNPN, CDR2 SVGIG (reference sequence). The V and J ends lost 1 base and 7 bases, in that order; junction bases with no gene match: 6. The CDR3 is made up of 14 amino acids. The CDR3 loop is CAWSGTGGRQPQHF. The CDR3 DNA reads TGTGCCTGGAGTGGAACAGGGGGGAGGCAGCCCCAGCATTTT.

V and J are TRBV7-2 and TRBJ2-2, with D perhaps TRBD2 (7 bases). Deletions cut 3 bases from V and 6 bases from J, with 11 bases between. This CDR3 contains 14 residues. Germline loops: CDR1 SGHTA, CDR2 FQGNSA. The CDR3 nucleotides read TGTGCCAGCAGCTTTAGAGGGGGGGCCGGGGAGCTGTTTTTT. Protein: CASSFRGGAGELFF.

J is TRBJ2-7 and V is TRBV18, with D unresolved. V lost 6 bases and J 1 base, leaving 4 bases between the germline ends. CDR3 length: 11 residues. Germline V gene data show CDR1 as KGHSH and CDR2 as LQKENI. CDR3 DNA: TGTGCCAGCTCCGGATCCTACGAGCAGTACTTC. Amino acids: CASSGSYEQYF.

Concerning this clone: With only one base between it and a far larger clone, this is likely a read error. Other DNA sequences in the same sample also yield this CDR3. The chain carries TRBV30 and TRBJ2-5, with 7 bases that match TRBD2. From germline, CDR1 is GTSNPN and CDR2 SVGIG (reference sequence). This CDR3 is built from 13 residues. The chain's CDR3 is CAWSAPAGETQYF. Here the CDR3 DNA reads TGTGCATGGAGTGCGCCAGCGGGGGAGACCCAGTACTTC.

Many counts were recorded for this clone. V is TRBV9 and J is TRBJ2-7; D unclear. The CDR3 has 14 amino acids. Germline loops: CDR1 SGDLS, CDR2 YYNGEE. The germline V and J ends were trimmed by 0 bases and 2 bases, with 9 bases remaining between them. CDR3 nucleotides: TGTGCCAGCAGCGTAGGTGGTCTTCCCTACGAGCAGTACTTC. It encodes CASSVGGLPYEQYF.

V usage is TRBV28 and J usage is TRBJ1-4; 8 bases are shared with TRBD1. Germline V gives CDR1 MDHEN, CDR2 SYDVKM. Germline trimming cut 6 bases from V and 7 bases from J; bases unmatched to any gene: 4. The CDR3 totals 13 residues. The CDR3 nucleotides are TGTGCCAGCAGCCGGACAGGGTTTGAAAAACTGTTTTTT. Translated: CASSRTGFEKLFF.

V usage is TRBV15 and J usage is TRBJ2-1; 8 nucleotides align to TRBD2. With V trimmed by 1 base and J by 3 bases, 8 bases remained unmatched. This CDR3 is 17 amino acids long. Per germline, CDR1 LNHNV and CDR2 YYDKDF (reference sequence). The DNA of the CDR3 is TGTGCCACCAGCAGAGGGGTCCTAGCGGGCCACTACAATGAGCAGTTCTTC. It yields the protein CATSRGVLAGHYNEQFF.

V usage is TRBV5-1 and J usage is TRBJ2-7; a possible D gene is TRBD2 (6 bases). This CDR3 is 16 amino acids long. Germline V CDR1 and CDR2: SGHRS, YFSETQ. V was shortened by 0 bases and J by 4 bases, with 17 bases between the two germline ends. Written as DNA, the CDR3 is TGCGCCAGCAGCTTGGACGGGAGCGCAATATCATACGAGCAGTACTTC. Protein sequence: CASSLDGSAISYEQYF.

As regards this clone: Since a far larger clone is one base different, this is likely a read error. The chain is built from TRBV30 and TRBJ1-1; a possible D gene is TRBD1 (6 bases). The CDR3 is 12 amino acids. V lost 3 bases and J lost 7, with 12 bases in between. The germline gives CDR1 GTSNPN, CDR2 SVGIG (reference sequence). The CDR3 is CAWRGAAVEAFF. DNA for the CDR3: TGTGCCTGGAGGGGGGCGGCAGTTGAAGCTTTCTTT.

The genes are TRBV5-1 and TRBJ2-3, with a weak D call TRBD2 (6 bases). Trimming stripped 4 bases from V and 4 bases from J, with 16 bases between. The CDR3 has 15 residues. The germline V gene encodes CDR1 SGHRS and CDR2 YFSETQ. CDR3 sequence: CASSPLGGDADTQYF. In nucleotides, the CDR3 is TGCGCCAGCAGCCCCCTCGGGGGAGACGCAGATACGCAGTATTTT. The full variable domain, completed using reference TRBV5-1 and TRBJ2-3, is KAGVTQTPRYLIKTRGQQVTLSCSPISGHRSVSWYQQTPGQGLQFLFEYFSETQRNKGNFPGRFSGRQFSNSRSEMNVSTLELGDSALYLCASSPLGGDADTQYFGPGTRLTVL.

The chain recombines TRBV27 with TRBJ2-1, with D unclear. The V and J ends lost 0 bases and 3 bases respectively, with 12 bases between them. The CDR3 spans 16 residues. Germline V gives CDR1 MNHEY, CDR2 SMNVEV (reference sequence). CDR3 bases: TGTGCCAGCAGTTTATCCCCCAACCTGGGCTACAATGAGCAGTTCTTC. Protein: CASSLSPNLGYNEQFF.

The rearrangement links TRBV7-8 to TRBJ2-1; D remains unclear. Per the germline V gene, CDR1 is SGHVS and CDR2 is FQNEAQ. Trimming stripped 0 bases from V and 5 bases from J, with 11 bases between. The CDR3 sequence is 15 residues long. The CDR3 bases are TGTGCCAGCAGCTTAGCGCGGCAGCCCAACAATGAGCAGTTCTTC. Translating it yields CASSLARQPNNEQFF.

To note about this clone: Given a far larger clone just one base away, this is likely a sequencing read error. This same CDR3 is encoded by further DNA sequences in the sample. V usage is TRBV10-3 and J usage is TRBJ1-1, with 7 bases fitting TRBD1. Germline V gene lookup returns CDR1 ENHRY and CDR2 SYGVKD. The CDR3 has 14 amino acids. Germline trimming cut 4 bases from V and 2 bases from J; bases unmatched to any gene: 4. Here the CDR3 DNA reads TGTGCCATCAGTGCCGGGACAGTTAACACTGAAGCTTTCTTT. Translated: CAISAGTVNTEAFF.

The rearrangement links TRBV5-1 to TRBJ2-3; TRBD2 agrees at 8 bases. In germline, CDR1 is SGHRS, CDR2 YFSETQ. The junction had 6 bases not matched to a gene; V was cut back by 3 bases and J by 0 bases. This CDR3 spans 16 amino acids. The CDR3 DNA is TGCGCCAGCAGCTCTAAAATAGCGGGAAGCACAGATACGCAGTATTTT. It specifies CASSSKIAGSTDTQYF.

The gene calls are TRBV14 and TRBJ1-2; D is unresolved. The CDR3 runs 12 residues. The germline V gene has CDR1 SGHDN and CDR2 FVKESK. V gave up 2 bases and J gave up 3 bases, with 4 bases separating them. The DNA for the CDR3 is TGTGCCAGCAGCCAACTAGACTATGGCTACACCTTC. Amino acids: CASSQLDYGYTF.

The genes are TRBV7-6 and TRBJ1-3, with a possible D match to TRBD1 (5 bases). The V gene lost 0 bases and the J gene lost 8 bases, with 14 bases spanning the gap. There are 15 residues in the CDR3. Germline lookup yields CDR1 SGHVS and CDR2 FNYEAQ. CDR3 protein: CASSLADGGWDTIYF. The CDR3 bases are TGTGCCAGCAGCTTAGCGGACGGGGGTTGGGACACCATATATTTT.

The rearrangement links TRBV29-1 to TRBJ2-1, with 9 bases identical to TRBD2. Germline CDR1 is SQVTM and CDR2 is ANQGSEA. The CDR3 covers 14 residues. J lost 4 bases, V lost 5 bases, and 6 bases had no gene match. CDR3 in DNA: TGCAGCGTTCCCCCTAGCGGGACTTACAATGAGCAGTTCTTC. Translation: CSVPPSGTYNEQFF.

The rearrangement joins TRBV7-9 to TRBJ2-2; possibly TRBD1 for D (5 bases). CDR3 length equals 14 residues. V lost 3 bases and J 8 bases, leaving 13 bases between the germline ends. The V gene's germline CDR1 is SEHNR and CDR2 FQNEAQ (reference sequence). CDR3 DNA: TGTGCCAGCAGCTTCGGCAGGGTGTATGGGGAGCTGTTTTTT. This encodes CASSFGRVYGELFF.